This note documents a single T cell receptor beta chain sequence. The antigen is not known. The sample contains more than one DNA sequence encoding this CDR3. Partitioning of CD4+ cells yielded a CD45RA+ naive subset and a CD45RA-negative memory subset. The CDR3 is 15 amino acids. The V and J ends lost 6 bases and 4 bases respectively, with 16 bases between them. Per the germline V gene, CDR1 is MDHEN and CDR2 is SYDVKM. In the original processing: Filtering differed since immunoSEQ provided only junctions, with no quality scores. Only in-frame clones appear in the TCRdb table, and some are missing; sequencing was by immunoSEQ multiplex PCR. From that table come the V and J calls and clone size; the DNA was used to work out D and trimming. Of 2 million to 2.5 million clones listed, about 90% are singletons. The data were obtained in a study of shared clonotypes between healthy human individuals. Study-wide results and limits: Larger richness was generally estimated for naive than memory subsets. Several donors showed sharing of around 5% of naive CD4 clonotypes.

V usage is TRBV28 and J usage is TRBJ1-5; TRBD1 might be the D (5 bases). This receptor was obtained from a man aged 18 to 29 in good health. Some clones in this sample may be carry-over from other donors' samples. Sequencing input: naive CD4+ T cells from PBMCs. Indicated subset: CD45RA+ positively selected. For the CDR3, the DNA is TGTGCCAGCAGCCCGGGGACTGGGGGTAATCAGCCCCAGCATTTT. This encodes CASSPGTGGNQPQHF.